This T cell receptor beta chain is from a study of beta chain features in type 1 diabetes. Study information: No patient-donor differences in age, gender, total cells or subset yield. Findings and caveats of the study: All four CD4+ subsets of Type 1 diabetes patients contained TCRB CDR3s that were moderately but significantly shorter. More deletions and fewer insertions at VDJ junctions were found in patients with type 1 diabetes.

With V trimmed by 2 bases and J by 6 bases, 12 bases remained unmatched. CDR1 and CDR2 from the germline V gene are SEHNR and FQNEAQ (reference sequence). There are 17 residues in the CDR3. The whole isolated RNA underwent reverse transcription, so sequencing captured expressed TCRB transcripts. Several million reads on average were seen across naive, central memory and regulatory T cell samples. Using immunoSEQ multiplex PCR, the repertoire was profiled, and TCRdb retains in-frame clones only, with some absent. The sample holds about 180,000 clones; less than 9.5% are singletons and the top ten take approximately 1%. Points on this clone: Its cognate antigen is unknown.

Each of the CD4+ naive, central memory, regulatory and stem cell-like memory populations was sorted via CD45RO/CCR7/CD25/CD127/CD95/CD27. Sequenced sample: central memory CD4+ T cells from blood. The rearrangement links TRBV7-9 to TRBJ2-1; 8 bases align to TRBD2. The clonotype originates from a woman aged 40 to 50 with type 1 diabetes. This chain's CDR3 is CASSLKTGGLVGNEQFF. In DNA, the CDR3 is TGTGCCAGCAGCTTAAAAACGGGAGGGCTTGTCGGCAATGAGCAGTTCTTC.